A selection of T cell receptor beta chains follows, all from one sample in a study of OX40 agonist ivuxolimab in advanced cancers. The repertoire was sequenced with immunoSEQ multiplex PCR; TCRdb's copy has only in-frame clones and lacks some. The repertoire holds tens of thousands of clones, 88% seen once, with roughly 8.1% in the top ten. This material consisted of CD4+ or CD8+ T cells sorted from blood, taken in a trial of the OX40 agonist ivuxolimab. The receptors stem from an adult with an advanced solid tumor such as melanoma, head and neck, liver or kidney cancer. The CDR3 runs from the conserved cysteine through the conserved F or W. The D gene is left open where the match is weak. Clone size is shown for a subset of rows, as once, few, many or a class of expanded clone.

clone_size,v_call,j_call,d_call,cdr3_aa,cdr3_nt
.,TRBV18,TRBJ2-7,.,CASSGGAHEQYF,TGTGCCAGCTCAGGGGGGGCCCACGAGCAGTACTTC
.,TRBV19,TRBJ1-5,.,CASSPPQFSNQPQHF,TGTGCCAGTAGCCCTCCTCAGTTTAGCAATCAGCCCCAGCATTTT
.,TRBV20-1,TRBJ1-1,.,CSGQGRNEAFF,TGCAGCGGCCAGGGCAGGAATGAAGCTTTCTTT
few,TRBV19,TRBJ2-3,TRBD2,CASSIGTSPDTQYF,TGTGCCAGTAGTATAGGGACTAGCCCAGATACGCAGTATTTT
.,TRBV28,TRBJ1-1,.,CASSTSTEEAFF,TGTGCCAGCAGTACCTCGACAGAGGAAGCTTTCTTT
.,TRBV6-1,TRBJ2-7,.,CASSPSGPAYEQYF,TGTGCCAGCAGTCCCTCGGGGCCCGCTTACGAGCAGTACTTC
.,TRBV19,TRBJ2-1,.,CASSIGWGNEQFF,TGTGCCAGTAGTATTGGATGGGGGAATGAGCAGTTCTTC
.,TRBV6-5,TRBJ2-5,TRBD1,CASSRDSQETQYF,TGTGCCAGCAGCCGGGACAGTCAAGAGACCCAGTACTTC
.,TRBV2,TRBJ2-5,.,CASSPTTGETQYF,TGTGCCAGCAGTCCTACTACTGGAGAGACCCAGTACTTC
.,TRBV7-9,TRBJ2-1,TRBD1,CASSLNGGTGGNEQFF,TGTGCCAGCAGCTTAAATGGCGGGACAGGGGGCAATGAGCAGTTCTTC
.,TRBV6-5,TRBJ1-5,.,CASSSTQGINQPQHF,TGTGCCAGCAGTTCGACACAGGGAATCAATCAGCCCCAGCATTTT
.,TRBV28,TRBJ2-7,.,CASRGPGYEQYF,TGTGCCAGCAGGGGACCAGGATACGAGCAGTACTTC
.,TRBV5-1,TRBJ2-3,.,CASSLSVVSSSTDTQYF,TGCGCCAGCAGCTTGTCGGTCGTCAGCTCTAGCACAGATACGCAGTATTTT
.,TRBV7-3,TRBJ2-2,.,CASSLLANTGELFF,TGTGCCAGCAGCTTATTGGCTAACACCGGGGAGCTGTTTTTT
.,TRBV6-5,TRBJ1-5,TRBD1,CASSSTLAGGYQPQHF,TGTGCCAGCAGTTCGACCCTTGCAGGGGGCTATCAGCCCCAGCATTTT
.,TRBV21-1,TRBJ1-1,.,CASSKSGDRGRMNTEAFF,TGTGCCAGCAGCAAATCCGGGGACAGGGGGCGCATGAACACTGAAGCTTTCTTT
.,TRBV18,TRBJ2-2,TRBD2,CASSPVSGSTGELFF,TGTGCCAGCTCACCAGTCAGCGGGAGTACCGGGGAGCTGTTTTTT
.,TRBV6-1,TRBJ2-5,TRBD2,CASRREGTKTQYF,TGTGCCAGCAGGCGGGAGGGGACCAAGACCCAGTACTTC
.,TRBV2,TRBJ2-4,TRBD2,CASSELAGGRKNIQYF,TGTGCCAGCAGTGAACTAGCGGGGGGAAGGAAAAACATTCAGTACTTC
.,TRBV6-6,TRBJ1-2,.,CASRLGYGYTF,TGTGCCAGCCGGCTCGGATATGGCTACACCTTC
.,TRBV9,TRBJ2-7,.,CASSVAVGFSYEQYF,TGTGCCAGCAGCGTAGCTGTAGGTTTTTCCTACGAGCAGTACTTC
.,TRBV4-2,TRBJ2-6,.,CASSQDYPPGSFSGANVLTF,TGTGCCAGCAGCCAAGATTACCCTCCGGGCAGTTTCTCTGGGGCCAACGTCCTGACTTTC
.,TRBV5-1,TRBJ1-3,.,CASSLALSLEDTIYF,TGCGCCAGCAGCTTGGCTCTTAGTTTGGAAGACACCATATATTTT
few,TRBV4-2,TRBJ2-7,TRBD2,CASSQASGSSYEQYF,TGTGCCAGCAGCCAAGCCAGCGGGAGTTCCTACGAGCAGTACTTC
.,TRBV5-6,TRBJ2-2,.,CASSVYRAGELFF,TGTGCCAGCAGCGTTTACAGGGCCGGGGAGCTGTTTTTT
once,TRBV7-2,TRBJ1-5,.,CASSLNRDQPQHF,TGTGCCAGCAGCTTAAACAGGGATCAGCCCCAGCATTTT
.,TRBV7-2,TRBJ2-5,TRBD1,CASSFGQAGTQYF,TGTGCCAGCAGCTTTGGACAGGCAGGGACCCAGTACTTC
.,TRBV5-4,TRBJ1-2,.,CASSFDQGGSGYTF,TGTGCCAGCAGTTTTGACCAAGGGGGTAGTGGCTACACCTTC
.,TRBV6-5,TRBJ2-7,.,CASSYSRVYNEQYF,TGTGCCAGCAGTTACTCGAGGGTATATAACGAGCAGTACTTC
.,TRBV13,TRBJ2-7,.,CASSLPLIFGGRGEQYF,TGTGCCAGCAGCTTACCCCTTATTTTCGGGGGAAGAGGTGAGCAGTACTTC
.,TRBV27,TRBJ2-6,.,CASSLGFGANVLTF,TGTGCCAGCAGTTTAGGCTTTGGGGCCAACGTCCTGACTTTC
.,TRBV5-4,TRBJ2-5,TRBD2,CASSLGGLAGGGGPDEDF,TGTGCCAGCAGCTTGGGAGGGCTAGCGGGAGGGGGCGGACCCGATGAGGACTTC
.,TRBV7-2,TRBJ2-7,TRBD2,CASTVGGGAPYEQYF,TGTGCCAGCACCGTCGGGGGGGGCGCCCCCTACGAGCAGTACTTC
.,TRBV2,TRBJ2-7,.,CASSLDVYEQYF,TGTGCCAGCAGTCTGGACGTTTACGAGCAGTACTTC
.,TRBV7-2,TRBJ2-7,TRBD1,CASSLGTGPYEQYF,TGTGCCAGCAGCTTAGGGACAGGCCCCTACGAGCAGTACTTC
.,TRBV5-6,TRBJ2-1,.,CASSLAGEAYNEQFF,TGTGCCAGCAGCTTAGCTGGAGAGGCCTACAATGAGCAGTTCTTC
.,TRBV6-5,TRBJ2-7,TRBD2,CASSYLVGGPHEQYF,TGTGCCAGCAGTTATCTGGTGGGAGGGCCTCACGAGCAGTACTTC
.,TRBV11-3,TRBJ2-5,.,CASTFGLRETQYF,TGTGCCAGCACCTTCGGTCTCCGGGAGACCCAGTACTTC
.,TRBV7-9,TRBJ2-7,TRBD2,CASSPRTSGLSYEQYF,TGTGCCAGCAGCCCCCGGACTAGCGGTCTCTCCTACGAGCAGTACTTC
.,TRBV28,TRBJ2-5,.,CASRERGHEETQYF,TGTGCCAGCAGGGAAAGGGGACACGAAGAGACCCAGTACTTC
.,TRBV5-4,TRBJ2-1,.,CASSPMGGANEQFF,TGTGCCAGCAGCCCCATGGGGGGCGCCAATGAGCAGTTCTTC
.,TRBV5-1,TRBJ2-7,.,CASSLDRVTYEQYF,TGCGCCAGCAGCTTGGACAGGGTCACCTACGAGCAGTACTTC
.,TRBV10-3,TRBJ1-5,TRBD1,CAINRQGKNQPQHF,TGTGCCATCAATCGACAGGGAAAAAATCAGCCCCAGCATTTT
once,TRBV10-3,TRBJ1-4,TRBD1,CAISESFWDRMNEKLFF,TGTGCCATCAGTGAGTCCTTTTGGGACAGGATGAATGAAAAACTGTTTTTT
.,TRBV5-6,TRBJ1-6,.,CASSLAREYNSPLHF,TGTGCCAGCAGCTTGGCCCGGGAGTATAATTCACCCCTCCACTTT
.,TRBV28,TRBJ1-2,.,CASSSLRGYTF,TGTGCCAGCAGTTCCCTTCGTGGCTACACCTTC
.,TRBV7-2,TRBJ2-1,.,CASSLRRDYNEQFF,TGTGCCAGCAGCTTACGTCGAGATTACAATGAGCAGTTCTTC
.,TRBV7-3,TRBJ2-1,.,CASSYAGGEQFF,TGTGCCAGCAGCTACGCCGGGGGTGAGCAGTTCTTC
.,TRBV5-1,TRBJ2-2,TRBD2,CASSSGITSGKNTGELFF,TGCGCCAGCAGCTCAGGTATTACTAGCGGGAAAAACACCGGGGAGCTGTTTTTT
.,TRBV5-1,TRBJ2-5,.,CASSLQGSSETQYF,TGCGCCAGCAGCTTGCAGGGGAGTTCGGAGACCCAGTACTTC
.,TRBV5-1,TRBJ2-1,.,CASSLDGQSSYNEQFF,TGCGCCAGCAGCTTGGACGGCCAGAGCTCCTACAATGAGCAGTTCTTC
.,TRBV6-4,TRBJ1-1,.,CASRVTGMNTEAFF,TGTGCCAGCCGGGTGACAGGAATGAACACTGAAGCTTTCTTT
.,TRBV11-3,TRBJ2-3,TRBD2,CASSLRAGGPTDTQYF,TGTGCCAGCAGCTTACGAGCGGGAGGGCCGACAGATACGCAGTATTTT
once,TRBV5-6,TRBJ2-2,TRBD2,CASSFRPLADTGELFF,TGTGCCAGCAGCTTTCGGCCACTAGCGGATACCGGGGAGCTGTTTTTT
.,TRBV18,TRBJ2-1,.,CASSPGEGGIHNEQFF,TGTGCCAGCTCTCCCGGCGAGGGGGGGATTCACAATGAGCAGTTCTTC
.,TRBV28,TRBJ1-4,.,CASSNQGREKLFF,TGTGCCAGCAGCAACCAGGGGCGAGAAAAACTGTTTTTT
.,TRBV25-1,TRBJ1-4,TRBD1,CASSGTGVVEKLFF,TGTGCCAGCAGTGGGACAGGGGTGGTTGAAAAACTGTTTTTT